The 7 T cell receptor beta chains in this list originate from one sample, sequenced in a study of CD8+ T cells in alopecia areata. Treatment described: oral pan-JAK inhibitor, 5-10 mg twice daily. Isolated RNA was reverse transcribed into cDNA used as the sequencing template. TCRdb's copy holds only in-frame clones and misses some; the assay was immunoSEQ multiplex PCR. Here the sample spans 150,000 to 200,000 clones, approximately 65% being singletons. Sequencing used CD4+ T cells sorted from blood, obtained at week 4, from a patient treated with tofacitinib. These receptors were collected from a human donor with alopecia areata.

The chain combines TRBV4-1 with TRBJ1-1; D possibly corresponds to TRBD1 (6 bases). V was clipped by 1 base and J by 3 bases, with 12 bases between them. The germline CDR1 and CDR2 sequences are MGHRA and YSYEKL. This CDR3 is 15 amino acids long. The CDR3 DNA reads TGCGCCAGCAGCCAAGGGGACAACCGAGACACTGAAGCTTTCTTT. Its translation: CASSQGDNRDTEAFF.

V gene TRBV25-1 combines with J gene TRBJ2-3, with 11 nucleotides matching TRBD1. Trimming took 8 bases from V and 5 from J; bases not matched to a gene: 6. Germline values: CDR1 MGHDK, CDR2 SYGVNS. The CDR3 spans 14 residues. CDR3 bases: TGTGCCAGCTCGCAGGGACAGGGGGGAGATACGCAGTATTTT. Encoded protein: CASSQGQGGDTQYF.

This chain joins TRBV30 and TRBJ1-2; D may be TRBD1 (5 bases). The CDR3 has 13 residues. Germline-derived CDR1 and CDR2 are GTSNPN and SVGIG (reference sequence). The ends were cut back, 0 bases at V and 4 bases at J, with 9 bases in the middle. The CDR3 sequence: CAWSVGRGYGYTF. CDR3 nucleotides: TGTGCCTGGAGTGTCGGGAGGGGCTATGGCTACACCTTC.

The genes are TRBV27 and TRBJ2-7; D is perhaps TRBD2 (6 bases). The CDR3 contains 15 residues. V gave up 6 bases and J gave up 3 bases, with 18 bases separating them. Looked up from germline, CDR1 is MNHEY and CDR2 is SMNVEV (reference sequence). The CDR3: CASSPLEGINYEQYF. Here the CDR3 DNA reads TGTGCCAGCAGCCCCTTGGAGGGAATAAACTACGAGCAGTACTTC.

This clone was seen a handful of times. The CDR3 sequence is CSVDSGYGYTF. DNA for the CDR3: TGCAGCGTTGACAGCGGCTATGGCTACACCTTC. This chain joins TRBV29-1 and TRBJ1-2; D ambiguous. Germline V gene data show CDR1 as SQVTM and CDR2 as ANQGSEA. The CDR3 totals 11 residues. V dropped 3 bases and J dropped 4 bases, with 6 bases sitting between them. The complete variable domain, with remaining parts taken from reference TRBV29-1 and TRBJ1-2, reads SAVISQKPSRDICQRGTSLTIQCQVDSQVTMMFWYRQQPGQSLTLIATANQGSEATYESGFVIDKFPISRPNLTFSTLTVSNMSPEDSSIYLCSVDSGYGYTFGSGTRLTVV.

The chain carries TRBV6-6 and TRBJ2-7; perhaps TRBD2 as D (5 bases). Between the trimmed V and J ends, which lost 5 bases and 0 bases, there was a span of 5 bases. CDR1 and CDR2 (germline): MNHNY, SVGAGI (reference sequence). This CDR3 is built from 12 residues. The CDR3 sequence: CASSEGSYEQYF. The DNA for the CDR3 is TGTGCCAGCAGTGAGGGCTCCTACGAGCAGTACTTC.

This clone has a single count. The chain is built from TRBV29-1 and TRBJ2-1; D is perhaps TRBD2 (5 bases). V dropped 7 bases and J dropped 5 bases, with 18 bases sitting between them. CDR3 length: 14 amino acids. The germline V gene encodes CDR1 SQVTM and CDR2 ANQGSEA. CDR3 DNA sequence: TGCAGCGCTTTAGGAGGCTTGTCGGACAATGAGCAGTTCTTC. This encodes CSALGGLSDNEQFF.